This T cell receptor beta chain was retrieved from a study of T-cell memory formation after mild COVID-19. Looking at the study overall: Largely donor-specific sequence clusters came from a couple of donors. Study-level findings and limits: Clones contracting across day 15 to 85 had a balanced CD4/CD8 profile; later expanding clones leaned CD4+. In pre-infection memory, a portion of responding clones appeared, which suggested that cross-reactive memory joined.

This clonotype has a handful of counts. Its specificity is not known. The authors produced TCR alpha and TCR beta cDNA libraries with sample barcodes and UMIs by 5'RACE using constant-segment primers. TCRdb fed the 5' RACE reads into MiXCR, producing one record per CDR3 protein. The repertoire holds 350,000 to 550,000 distinct CDR3 sequences, with around 17% as singletons. The germline V gene encodes CDR1 SGHRS and CDR2 YFSETQ. This CDR3 comprises 17 residues. Trimming left V 2 bases short and J 4 bases short, with 18 bases between. The TCR comes from a young man who had mild COVID-19 (a few samples of this study predate the infection). Cell type and time point are not known. Input material: PBMCs or a T cell subset sorted from them (not recorded which). The chain carries TRBV5-1 and TRBJ2-2, with a possible D match to TRBD1 (6 bases). The CDR3 loop reads CASSFAGVEGTTGELFF. CDR3 in DNA: TGCGCCAGCAGCTTTGCAGGGGTGGAAGGGACCACCGGGGAGCTGTTTTTT.